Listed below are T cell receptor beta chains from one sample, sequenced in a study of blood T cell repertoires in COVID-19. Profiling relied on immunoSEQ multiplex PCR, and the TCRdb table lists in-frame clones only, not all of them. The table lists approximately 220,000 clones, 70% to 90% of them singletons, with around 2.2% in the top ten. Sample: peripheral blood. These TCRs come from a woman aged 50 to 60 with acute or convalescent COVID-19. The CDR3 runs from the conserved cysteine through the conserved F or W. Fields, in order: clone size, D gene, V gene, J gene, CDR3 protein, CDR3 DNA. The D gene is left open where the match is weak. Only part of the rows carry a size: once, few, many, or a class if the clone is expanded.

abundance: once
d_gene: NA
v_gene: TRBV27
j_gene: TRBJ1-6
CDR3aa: CASSSIDGNNSPLHF
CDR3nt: TGTGCCAGCAGTTCCATCGACGGGAATAATTCACCCCTCCACTTT

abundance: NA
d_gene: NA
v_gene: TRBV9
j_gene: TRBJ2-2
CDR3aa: CANPRGTRYTGELFF
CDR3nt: TGTGCCAATCCCCGAGGGACTCGATACACCGGGGAGCTGTTTTTT

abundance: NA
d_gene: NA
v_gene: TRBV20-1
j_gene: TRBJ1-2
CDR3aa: CSASVQNYGYTF
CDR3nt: TGCAGTGCTAGTGTCCAGAACTATGGCTACACCTTC

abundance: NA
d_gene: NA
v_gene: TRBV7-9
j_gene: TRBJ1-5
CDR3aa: CASSSSGHGGHQPQHF
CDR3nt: TGTGCCAGCAGCTCGTCGGGACACGGGGGGCATCAGCCCCAGCATTTT

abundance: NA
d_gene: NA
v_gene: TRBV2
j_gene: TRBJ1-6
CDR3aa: CASSDQTLSNSPLHF
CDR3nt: TGTGCCAGCAGTGATCAGACTCTCTCTAATTCACCCCTCCACTTT

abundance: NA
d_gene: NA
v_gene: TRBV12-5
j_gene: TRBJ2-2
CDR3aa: CASSPVSWNTGELFF
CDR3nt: TGTGCTAGTTCCCCGGTGTCTTGGAACACCGGGGAGCTGTTTTTT

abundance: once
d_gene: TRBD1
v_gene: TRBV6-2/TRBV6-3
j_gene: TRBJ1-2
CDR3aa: CASSSFSQGASYGYTF
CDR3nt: TGTGCCAGCAGTTCATTTTCTCAGGGGGCGAGCTATGGCTACACCTTC

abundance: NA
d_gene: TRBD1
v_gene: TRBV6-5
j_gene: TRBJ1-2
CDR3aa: CASSYRTTRGVGYTF
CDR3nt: TGTGCCAGCAGTTACCGGACAACCAGGGGGGTTGGCTACACCTTC

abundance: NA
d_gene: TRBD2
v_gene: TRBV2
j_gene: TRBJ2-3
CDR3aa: CASSSRLAGDTDTQYF
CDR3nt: TGTGCCAGCAGTTCCCGACTAGCGGGGGACACAGATACGCAGTATTTT

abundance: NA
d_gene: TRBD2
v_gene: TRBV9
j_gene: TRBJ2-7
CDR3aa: CASSGGTSGTYEQYF
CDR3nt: TGTGCCAGCAGCGGTGGGACTAGCGGAACCTACGAGCAGTACTTC

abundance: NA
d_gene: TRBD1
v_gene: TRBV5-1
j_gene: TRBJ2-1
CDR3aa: CASSFGQGDEQFF
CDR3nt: TGCGCCAGCAGCTTCGGACAGGGGGATGAGCAGTTCTTC

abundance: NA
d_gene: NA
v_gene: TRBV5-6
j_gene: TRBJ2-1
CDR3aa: CASRHGGDEQFF
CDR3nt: TGTGCCAGCAGGCACGGGGGTGATGAGCAGTTCTTC

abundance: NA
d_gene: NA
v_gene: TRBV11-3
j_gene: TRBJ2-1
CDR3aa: CASSPLAGEQFF
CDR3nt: TGTGCCAGCAGCCCCCTGGCGGGTGAGCAGTTCTTC

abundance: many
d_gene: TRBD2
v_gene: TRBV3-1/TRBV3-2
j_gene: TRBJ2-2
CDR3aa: CASRISGSGTGELFF
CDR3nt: TGTGCCAGCAGGATTAGCGGGTCTGGTACCGGGGAGCTGTTTTTT

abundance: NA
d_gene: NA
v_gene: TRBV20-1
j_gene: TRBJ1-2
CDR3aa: CSARAGGYTF
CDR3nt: TGCAGTGCTAGAGCCGGGGGCTACACCTTC

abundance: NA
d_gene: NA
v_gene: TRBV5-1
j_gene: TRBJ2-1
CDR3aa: CASSVAFAGMSYNEQFF
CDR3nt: TGCGCCAGCAGCGTAGCCTTCGCGGGAATGTCCTACAATGAGCAGTTCTTC

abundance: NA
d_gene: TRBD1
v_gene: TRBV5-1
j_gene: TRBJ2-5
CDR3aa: CASSPHPGQGFQETQYF
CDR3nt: TGCGCCAGCAGCCCGCACCCGGGACAGGGGTTCCAAGAGACCCAGTACTTC

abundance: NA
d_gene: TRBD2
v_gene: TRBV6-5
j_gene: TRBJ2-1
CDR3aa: CASTLLAGDEQFF
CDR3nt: TGTGCCAGCACCTTACTAGCGGGAGATGAGCAGTTCTTC

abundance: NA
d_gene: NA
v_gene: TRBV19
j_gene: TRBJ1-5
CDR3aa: CASSMGRGSNQPQHF
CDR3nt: TGTGCCAGTAGTATGGGTCGGGGAAGCAATCAGCCCCAGCATTTT

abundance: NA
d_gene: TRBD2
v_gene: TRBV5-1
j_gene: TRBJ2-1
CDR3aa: CASHPGATSEEQFF
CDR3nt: TGCGCCAGTCACCCAGGTGCAACTAGCGAGGAGCAGTTCTTC

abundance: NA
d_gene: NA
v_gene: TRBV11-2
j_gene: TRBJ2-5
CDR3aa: CASSSQTGPGPRTQYF
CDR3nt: TGTGCCAGCAGCTCCCAGACCGGGCCAGGGCCAAGGACCCAGTACTTC

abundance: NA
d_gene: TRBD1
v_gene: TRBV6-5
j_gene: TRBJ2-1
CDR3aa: CASRKTGGSYNEQFF
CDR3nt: TGTGCCAGCAGGAAAACAGGGGGCTCCTACAATGAGCAGTTCTTC

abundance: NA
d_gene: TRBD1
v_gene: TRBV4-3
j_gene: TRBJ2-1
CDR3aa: CASSQDNSRDRRLTEQFF
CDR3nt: TGCGCCAGCAGCCAAGACAATAGCCGGGACAGAAGGTTAACTGAGCAGTTCTTC

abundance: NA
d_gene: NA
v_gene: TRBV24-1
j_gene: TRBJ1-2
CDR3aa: CATSDSAGPNYGYTF
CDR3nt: TGTGCCACCAGTGATTCCGCAGGCCCAAACTATGGCTACACCTTC

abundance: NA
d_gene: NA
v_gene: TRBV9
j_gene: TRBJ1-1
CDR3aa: CASSVAAAPGGTEAFF
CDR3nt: TGTGCCAGCAGCGTAGCGGCGGCCCCGGGGGGCACTGAAGCTTTCTTT

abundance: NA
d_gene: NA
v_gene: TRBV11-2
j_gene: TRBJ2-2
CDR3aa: CASSSHEGGELFF
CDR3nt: TGTGCCAGCAGCTCCCATGAGGGTGGGGAGCTGTTTTTT

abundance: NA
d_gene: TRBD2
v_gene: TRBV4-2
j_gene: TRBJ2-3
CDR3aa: CASSQEVRGGGQDTQYF
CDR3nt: TGTGCCAGCAGCCAAGAAGTCCGGGGGGGAGGACAAGATACGCAGTATTTT

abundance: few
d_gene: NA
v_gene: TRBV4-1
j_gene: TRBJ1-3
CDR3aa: CASSQASGWGNTIYF
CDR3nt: TGCGCCAGCAGCCAAGCCTCAGGGTGGGGAAACACCATATATTTT

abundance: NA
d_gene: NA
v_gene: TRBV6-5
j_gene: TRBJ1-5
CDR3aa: CASLPGGGENQPQHF
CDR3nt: TGTGCCAGCCTTCCTGGGGGAGGAGAGAATCAGCCCCAGCATTTT

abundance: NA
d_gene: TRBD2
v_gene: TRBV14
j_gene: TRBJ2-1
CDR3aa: CASASGLAGGNEQFF
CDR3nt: TGTGCCAGTGCCTCGGGACTAGCGGGAGGGAATGAGCAGTTCTTC

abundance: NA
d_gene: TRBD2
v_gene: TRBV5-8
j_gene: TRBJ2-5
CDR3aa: CASSLIRLAGGGRETQYF
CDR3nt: TGTGCCAGCAGCTTGATCCGTCTAGCGGGAGGAGGGCGAGAGACCCAGTACTTC

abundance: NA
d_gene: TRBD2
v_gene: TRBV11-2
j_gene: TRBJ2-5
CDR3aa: CASSTWTSGGVVETQYF
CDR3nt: TGTGCCAGCAGCACTTGGACTAGCGGGGGAGTTGTGGAGACCCAGTACTTC

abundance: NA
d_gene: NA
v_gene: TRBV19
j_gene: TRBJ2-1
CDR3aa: CASSRGWDNEQFF
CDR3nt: TGTGCCAGTAGTCGGGGATGGGACAATGAGCAGTTCTTC

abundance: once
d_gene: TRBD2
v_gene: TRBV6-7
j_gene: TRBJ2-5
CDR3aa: CASKVAGNQETQYF
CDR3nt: TGTGCCAGCAAGGTAGCGGGGAACCAAGAGACCCAGTACTTC

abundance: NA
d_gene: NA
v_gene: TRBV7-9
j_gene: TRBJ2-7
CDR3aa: CASSGSGLPSSYEQYF
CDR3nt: TGTGCCAGCAGCGGCTCGGGACTCCCGAGCTCCTACGAGCAGTACTTC

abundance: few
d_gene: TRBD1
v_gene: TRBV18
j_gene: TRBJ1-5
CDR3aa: CASSPGQGGQPQHF
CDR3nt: TGTGCCAGCTCACCGGGACAGGGCGGACAGCCCCAGCATTTT

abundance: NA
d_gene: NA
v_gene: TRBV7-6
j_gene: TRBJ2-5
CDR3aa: CASSLALQGQETQYF
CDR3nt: TGTGCCAGCAGCTTAGCGCTCCAGGGCCAAGAGACCCAGTACTTC

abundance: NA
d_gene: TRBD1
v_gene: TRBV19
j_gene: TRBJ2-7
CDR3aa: CASSATGQALYEQYF
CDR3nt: TGTGCCAGTAGTGCCACGGGACAGGCCCTATACGAGCAGTACTTC

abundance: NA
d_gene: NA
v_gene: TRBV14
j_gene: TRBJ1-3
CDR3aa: CASSHGTDSGNTIYF
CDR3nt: TGTGCCAGCAGCCATGGGACTGACTCTGGAAACACCATATATTTT

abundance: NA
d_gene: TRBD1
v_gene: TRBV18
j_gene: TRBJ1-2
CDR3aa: CASSPGTENYGYTF
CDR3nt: TGTGCCAGCTCACCGGGGACAGAGAACTATGGCTACACCTTC

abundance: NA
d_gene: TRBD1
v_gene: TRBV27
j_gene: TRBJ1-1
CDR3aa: CASSSRTGGAYTEAFF
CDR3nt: TGTGCCAGCAGTTCTCGGACAGGGGGCGCATACACTGAAGCTTTCTTT

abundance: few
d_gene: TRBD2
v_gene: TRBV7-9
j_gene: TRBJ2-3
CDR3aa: CASSLEVSGASKSTQYF
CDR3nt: TGTGCCAGCAGCTTAGAGGTTAGCGGGGCCTCGAAATCTACGCAGTATTTT

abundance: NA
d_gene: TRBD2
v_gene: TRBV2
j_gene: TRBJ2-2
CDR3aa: CASSARLAGGRNGELFF
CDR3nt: TGTGCCAGCAGCGCCCGACTAGCGGGAGGGCGTAACGGGGAGCTGTTTTTT

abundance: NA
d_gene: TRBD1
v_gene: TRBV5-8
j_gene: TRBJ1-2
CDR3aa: CASSQTGAYGYTF
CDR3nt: TGTGCCAGCAGCCAGACAGGGGCATATGGCTACACCTTC

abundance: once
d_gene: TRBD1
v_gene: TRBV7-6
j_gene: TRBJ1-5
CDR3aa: CASSLLGGAGTGIQPQHF
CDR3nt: TGTGCCAGCAGCTTATTAGGGGGAGCCGGGACAGGGATTCAGCCCCAGCATTTT

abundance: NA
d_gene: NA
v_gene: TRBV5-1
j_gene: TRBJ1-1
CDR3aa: CASRRTELGTEAFF
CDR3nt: TGCGCCAGCAGGAGGACAGAGCTGGGCACTGAAGCTTTCTTT

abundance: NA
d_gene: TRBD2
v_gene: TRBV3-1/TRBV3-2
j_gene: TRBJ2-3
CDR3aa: CASSQAGLAGGTDTQYF
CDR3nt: TGTGCCAGCAGCCAAGCAGGACTAGCGGGGGGCACAGATACGCAGTATTTT

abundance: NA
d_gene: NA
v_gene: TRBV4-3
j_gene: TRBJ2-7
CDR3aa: CASSQELGTDLYEQYF
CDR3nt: TGCGCCAGCAGCCAAGAACTCGGAACAGATCTCTACGAGCAGTACTTC

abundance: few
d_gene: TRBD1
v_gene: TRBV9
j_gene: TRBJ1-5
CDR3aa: CASSQTGSNQPQHF
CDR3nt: TGTGCCAGCAGCCAGACAGGGAGCAATCAGCCCCAGCATTTT

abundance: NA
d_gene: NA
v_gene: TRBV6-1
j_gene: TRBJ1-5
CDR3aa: CASSESGVGNQPQHF
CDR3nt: TGTGCCAGCAGTGAATCAGGGGTAGGCAATCAGCCCCAGCATTTT

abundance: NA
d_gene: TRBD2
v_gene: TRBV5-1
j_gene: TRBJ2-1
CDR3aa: CASSPQVAGANEQFF
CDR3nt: TGCGCCAGCAGCCCTCAGGTAGCGGGAGCCAATGAGCAGTTCTTC

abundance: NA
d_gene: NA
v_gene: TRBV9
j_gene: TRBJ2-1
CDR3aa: CASSGGGVFFNEQFF
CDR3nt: TGTGCCAGCAGCGGCGGCGGGGTGTTTTTCAATGAGCAGTTCTTC

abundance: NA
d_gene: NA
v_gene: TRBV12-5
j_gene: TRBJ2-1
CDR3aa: CASVPGSPWNEQFF
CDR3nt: TGTGCTAGTGTCCCGGGGTCCCCATGGAATGAGCAGTTCTTC

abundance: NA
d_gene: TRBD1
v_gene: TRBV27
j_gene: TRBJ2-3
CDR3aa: CASNQGGTDTQYF
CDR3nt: TGTGCCAGCAATCAGGGGGGCACAGATACGCAGTATTTT

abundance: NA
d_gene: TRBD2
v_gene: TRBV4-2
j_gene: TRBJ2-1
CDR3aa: CASSQRLADYNEQFF
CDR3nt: TGTGCCAGCAGCCAACGGCTAGCGGACTACAATGAGCAGTTCTTC

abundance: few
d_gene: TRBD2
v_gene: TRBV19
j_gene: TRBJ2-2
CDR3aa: CASSRIGTSGRRDTGELFF
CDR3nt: TGTGCCAGTAGTAGGATTGGGACTAGCGGGAGAAGGGACACCGGGGAGCTGTTTTTT

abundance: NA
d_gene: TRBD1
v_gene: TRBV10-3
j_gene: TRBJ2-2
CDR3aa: CAISLDRDRELFF
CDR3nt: TGTGCCATCAGCCTTGACAGGGACCGGGAGCTGTTTTTT

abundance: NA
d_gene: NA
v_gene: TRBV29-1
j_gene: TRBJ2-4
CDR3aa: CSVDLSGDTIQYF
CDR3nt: TGCAGCGTTGATCTTTCCGGGGATACCATTCAGTACTTC

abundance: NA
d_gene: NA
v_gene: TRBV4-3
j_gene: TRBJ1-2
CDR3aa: CASSQDMDTRHYGYTF
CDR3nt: TGCGCCAGCAGCCAAGATATGGACACCCGTCACTATGGCTACACCTTC